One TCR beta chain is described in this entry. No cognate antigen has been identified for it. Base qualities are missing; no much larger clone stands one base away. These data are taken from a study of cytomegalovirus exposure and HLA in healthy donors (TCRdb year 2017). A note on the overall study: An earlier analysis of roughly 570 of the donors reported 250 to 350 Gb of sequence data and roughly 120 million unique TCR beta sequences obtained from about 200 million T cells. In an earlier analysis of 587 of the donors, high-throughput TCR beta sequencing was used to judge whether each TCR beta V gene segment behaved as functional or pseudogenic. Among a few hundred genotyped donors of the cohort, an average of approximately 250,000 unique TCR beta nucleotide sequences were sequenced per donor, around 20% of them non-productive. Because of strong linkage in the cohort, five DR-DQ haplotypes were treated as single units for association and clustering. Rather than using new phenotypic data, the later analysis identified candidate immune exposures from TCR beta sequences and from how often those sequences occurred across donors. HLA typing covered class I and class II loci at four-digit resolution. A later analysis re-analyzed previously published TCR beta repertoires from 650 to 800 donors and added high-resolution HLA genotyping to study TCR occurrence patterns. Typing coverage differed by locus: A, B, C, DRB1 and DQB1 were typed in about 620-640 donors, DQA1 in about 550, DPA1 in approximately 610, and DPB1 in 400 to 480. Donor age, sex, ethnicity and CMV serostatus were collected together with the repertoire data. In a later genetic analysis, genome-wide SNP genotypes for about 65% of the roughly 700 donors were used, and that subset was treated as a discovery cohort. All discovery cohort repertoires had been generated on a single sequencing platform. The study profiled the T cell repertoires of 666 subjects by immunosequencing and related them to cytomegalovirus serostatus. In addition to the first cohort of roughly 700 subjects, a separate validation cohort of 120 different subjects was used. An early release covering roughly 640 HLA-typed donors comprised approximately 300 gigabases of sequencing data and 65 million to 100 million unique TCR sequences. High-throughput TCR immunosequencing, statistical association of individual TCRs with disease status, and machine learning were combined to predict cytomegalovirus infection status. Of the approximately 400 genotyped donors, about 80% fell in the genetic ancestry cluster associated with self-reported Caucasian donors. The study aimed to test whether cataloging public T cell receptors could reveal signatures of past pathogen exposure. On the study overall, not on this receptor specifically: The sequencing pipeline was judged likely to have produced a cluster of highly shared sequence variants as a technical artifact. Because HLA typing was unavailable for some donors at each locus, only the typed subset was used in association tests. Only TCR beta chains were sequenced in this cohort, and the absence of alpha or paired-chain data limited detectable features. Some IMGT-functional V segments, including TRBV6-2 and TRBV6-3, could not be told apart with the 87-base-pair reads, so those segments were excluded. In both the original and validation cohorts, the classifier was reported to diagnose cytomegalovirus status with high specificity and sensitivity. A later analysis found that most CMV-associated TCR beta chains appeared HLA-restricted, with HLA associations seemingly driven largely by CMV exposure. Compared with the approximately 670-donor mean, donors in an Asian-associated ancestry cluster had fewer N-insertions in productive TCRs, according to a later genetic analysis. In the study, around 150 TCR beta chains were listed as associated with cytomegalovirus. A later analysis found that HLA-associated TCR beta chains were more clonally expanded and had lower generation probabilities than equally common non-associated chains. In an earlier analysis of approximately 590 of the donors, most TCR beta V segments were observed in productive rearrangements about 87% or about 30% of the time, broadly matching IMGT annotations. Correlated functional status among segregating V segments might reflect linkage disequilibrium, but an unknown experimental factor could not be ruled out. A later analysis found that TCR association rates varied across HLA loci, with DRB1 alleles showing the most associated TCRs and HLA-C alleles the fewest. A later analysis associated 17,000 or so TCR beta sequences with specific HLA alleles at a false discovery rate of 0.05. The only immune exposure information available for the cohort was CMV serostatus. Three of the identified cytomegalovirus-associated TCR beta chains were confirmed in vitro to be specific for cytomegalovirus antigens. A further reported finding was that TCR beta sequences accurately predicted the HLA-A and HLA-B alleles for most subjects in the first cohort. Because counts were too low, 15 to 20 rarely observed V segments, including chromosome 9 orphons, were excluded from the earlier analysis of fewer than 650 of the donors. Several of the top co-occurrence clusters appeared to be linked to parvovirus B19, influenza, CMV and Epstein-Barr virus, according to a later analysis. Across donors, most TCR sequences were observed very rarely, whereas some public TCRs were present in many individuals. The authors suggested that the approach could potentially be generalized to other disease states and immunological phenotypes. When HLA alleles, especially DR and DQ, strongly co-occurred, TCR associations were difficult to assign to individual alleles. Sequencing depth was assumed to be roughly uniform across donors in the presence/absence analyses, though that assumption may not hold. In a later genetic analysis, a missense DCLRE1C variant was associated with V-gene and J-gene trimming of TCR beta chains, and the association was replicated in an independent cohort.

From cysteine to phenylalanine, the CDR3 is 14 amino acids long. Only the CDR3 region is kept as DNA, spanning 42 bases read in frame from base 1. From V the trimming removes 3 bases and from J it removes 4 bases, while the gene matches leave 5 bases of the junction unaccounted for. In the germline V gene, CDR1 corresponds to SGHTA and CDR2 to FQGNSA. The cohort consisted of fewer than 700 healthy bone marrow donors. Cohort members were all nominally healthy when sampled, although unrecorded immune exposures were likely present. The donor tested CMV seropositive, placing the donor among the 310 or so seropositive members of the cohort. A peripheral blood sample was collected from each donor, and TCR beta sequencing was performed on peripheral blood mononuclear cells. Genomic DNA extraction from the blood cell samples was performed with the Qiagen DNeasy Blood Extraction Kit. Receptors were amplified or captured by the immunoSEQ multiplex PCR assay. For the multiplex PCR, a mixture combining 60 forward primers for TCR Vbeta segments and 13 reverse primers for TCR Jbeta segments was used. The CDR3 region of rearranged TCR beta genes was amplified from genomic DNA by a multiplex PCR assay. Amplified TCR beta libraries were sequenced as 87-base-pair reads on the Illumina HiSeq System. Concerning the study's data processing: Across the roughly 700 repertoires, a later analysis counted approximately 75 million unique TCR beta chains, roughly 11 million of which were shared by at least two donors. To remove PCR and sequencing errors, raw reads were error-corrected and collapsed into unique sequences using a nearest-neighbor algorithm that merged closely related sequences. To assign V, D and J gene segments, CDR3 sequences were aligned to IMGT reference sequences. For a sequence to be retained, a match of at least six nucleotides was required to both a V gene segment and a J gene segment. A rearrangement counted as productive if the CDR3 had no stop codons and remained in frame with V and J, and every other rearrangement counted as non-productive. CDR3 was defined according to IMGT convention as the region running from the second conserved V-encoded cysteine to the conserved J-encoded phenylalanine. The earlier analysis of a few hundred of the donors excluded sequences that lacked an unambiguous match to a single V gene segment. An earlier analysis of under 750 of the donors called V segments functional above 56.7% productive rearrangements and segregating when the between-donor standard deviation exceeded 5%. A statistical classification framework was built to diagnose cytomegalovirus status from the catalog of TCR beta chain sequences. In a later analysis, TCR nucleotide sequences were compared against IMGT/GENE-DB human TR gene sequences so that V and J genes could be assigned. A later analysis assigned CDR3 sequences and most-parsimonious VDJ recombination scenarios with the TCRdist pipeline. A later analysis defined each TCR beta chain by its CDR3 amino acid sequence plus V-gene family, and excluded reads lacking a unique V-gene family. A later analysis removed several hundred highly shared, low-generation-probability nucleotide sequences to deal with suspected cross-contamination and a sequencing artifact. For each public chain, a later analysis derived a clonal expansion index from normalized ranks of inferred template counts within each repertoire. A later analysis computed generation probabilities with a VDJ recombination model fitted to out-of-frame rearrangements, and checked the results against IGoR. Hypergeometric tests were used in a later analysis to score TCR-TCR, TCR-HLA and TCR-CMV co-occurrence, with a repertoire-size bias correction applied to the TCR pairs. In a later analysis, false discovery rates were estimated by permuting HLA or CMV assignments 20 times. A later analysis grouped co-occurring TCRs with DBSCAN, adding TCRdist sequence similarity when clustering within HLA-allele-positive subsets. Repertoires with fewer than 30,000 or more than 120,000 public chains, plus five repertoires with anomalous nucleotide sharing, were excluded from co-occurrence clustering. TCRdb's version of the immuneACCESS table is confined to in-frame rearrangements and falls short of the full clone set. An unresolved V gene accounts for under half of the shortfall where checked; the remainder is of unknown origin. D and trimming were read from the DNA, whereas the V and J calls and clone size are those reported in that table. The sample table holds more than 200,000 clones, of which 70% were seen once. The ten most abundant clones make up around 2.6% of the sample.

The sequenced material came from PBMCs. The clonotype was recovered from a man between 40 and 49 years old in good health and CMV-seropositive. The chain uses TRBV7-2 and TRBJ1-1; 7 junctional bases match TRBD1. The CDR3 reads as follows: CASSLTGRGTEAFF. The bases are TGTGCCAGCAGCTTGACAGGGCGGGGCACTGAAGCTTTCTTT.